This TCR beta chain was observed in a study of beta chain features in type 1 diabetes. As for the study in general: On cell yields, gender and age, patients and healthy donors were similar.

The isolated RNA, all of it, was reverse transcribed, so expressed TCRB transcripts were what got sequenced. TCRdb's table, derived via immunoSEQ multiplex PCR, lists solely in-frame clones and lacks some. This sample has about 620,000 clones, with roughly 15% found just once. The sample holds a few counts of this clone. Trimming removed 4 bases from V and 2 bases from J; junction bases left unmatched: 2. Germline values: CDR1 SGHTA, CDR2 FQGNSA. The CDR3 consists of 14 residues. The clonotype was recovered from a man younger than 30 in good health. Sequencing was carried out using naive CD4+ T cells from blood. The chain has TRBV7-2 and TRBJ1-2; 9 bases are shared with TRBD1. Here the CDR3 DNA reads TGTGCCAGCAGCTCCGGGACAGGGAACTATGGCTACACCTTC. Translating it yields CASSSGTGNYGYTF.